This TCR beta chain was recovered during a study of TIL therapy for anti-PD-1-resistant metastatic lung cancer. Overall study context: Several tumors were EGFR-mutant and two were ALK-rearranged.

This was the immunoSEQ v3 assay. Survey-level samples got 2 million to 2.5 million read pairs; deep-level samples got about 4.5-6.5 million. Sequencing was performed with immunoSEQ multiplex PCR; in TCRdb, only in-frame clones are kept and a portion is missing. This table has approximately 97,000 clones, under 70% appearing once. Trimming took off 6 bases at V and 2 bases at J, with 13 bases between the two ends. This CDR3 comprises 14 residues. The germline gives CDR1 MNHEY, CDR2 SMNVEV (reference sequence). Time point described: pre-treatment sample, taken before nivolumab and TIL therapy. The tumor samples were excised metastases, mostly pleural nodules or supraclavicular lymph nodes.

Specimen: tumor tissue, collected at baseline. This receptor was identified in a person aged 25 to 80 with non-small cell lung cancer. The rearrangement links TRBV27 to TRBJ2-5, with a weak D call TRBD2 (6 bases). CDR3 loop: CASSRLAGQETQYF. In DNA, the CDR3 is TGTGCCAGCAGCCGCTTGGCGGGACAAGAGACCCAGTACTTC.